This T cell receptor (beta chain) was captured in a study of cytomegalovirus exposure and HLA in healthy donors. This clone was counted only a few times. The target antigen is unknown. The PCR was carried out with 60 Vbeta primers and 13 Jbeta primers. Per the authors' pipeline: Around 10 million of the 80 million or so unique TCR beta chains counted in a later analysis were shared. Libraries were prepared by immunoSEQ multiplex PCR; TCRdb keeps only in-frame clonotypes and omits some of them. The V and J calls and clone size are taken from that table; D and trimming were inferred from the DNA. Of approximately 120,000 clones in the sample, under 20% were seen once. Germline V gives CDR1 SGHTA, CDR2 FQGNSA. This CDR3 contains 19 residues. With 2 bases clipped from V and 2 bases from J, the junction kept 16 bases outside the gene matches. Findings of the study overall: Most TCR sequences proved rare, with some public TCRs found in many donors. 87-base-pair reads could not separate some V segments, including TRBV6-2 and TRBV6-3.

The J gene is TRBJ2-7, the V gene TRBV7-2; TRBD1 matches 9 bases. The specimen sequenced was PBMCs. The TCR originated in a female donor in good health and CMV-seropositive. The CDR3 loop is CASSLRGQGVSILPYEQYF. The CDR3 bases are TGTGCCAGCAGCTTACGGGGACAGGGTGTGTCTATCCTCCCCTACGAGCAGTACTTC.